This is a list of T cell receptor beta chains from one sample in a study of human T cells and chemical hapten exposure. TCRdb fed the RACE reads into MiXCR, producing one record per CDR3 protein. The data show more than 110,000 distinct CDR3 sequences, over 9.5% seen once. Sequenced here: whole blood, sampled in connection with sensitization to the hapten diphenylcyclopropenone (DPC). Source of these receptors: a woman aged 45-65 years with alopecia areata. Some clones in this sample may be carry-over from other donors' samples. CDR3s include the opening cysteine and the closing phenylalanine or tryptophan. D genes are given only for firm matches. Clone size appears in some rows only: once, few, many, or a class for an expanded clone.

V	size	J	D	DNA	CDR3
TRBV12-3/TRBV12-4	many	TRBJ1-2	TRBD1	TGTGCCAGCAGTTTTGCAGGGGGCGCGCACTATGGCTACACCTTC	CASSFAGGAHYGYTF
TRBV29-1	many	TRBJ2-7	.	TGCAGCGTTGGGGACGGCTCCTACGAGCAGTACTTC	CSVGDGSYEQYF
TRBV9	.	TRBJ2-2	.	TGTGCCAGCAGCCCAGAGGGAGCGGTCACCGGGGAGCTGTTTTTT	CASSPEGAVTGELFF
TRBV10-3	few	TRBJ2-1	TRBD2	TGTGCCATCAGTGAGCGCGGGAGCTCCTACAATGAGCAGTTCTTC	CAISERGSSYNEQFF
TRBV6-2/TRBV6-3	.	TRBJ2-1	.	TGTGCCAGCAGTTACTCGTCACAAGGGAATGAGCAGTTCTTC	CASSYSSQGNEQFF
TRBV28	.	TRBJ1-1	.	TGTGCCAGCAGTTTATCAACAGGGATGAACGGTGAAGCTTTCTTT	CASSLSTGMNGEAFF
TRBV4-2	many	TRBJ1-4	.	TGTGCCAGCAGCCAAGATTTAGGGCGGGGTGAAAAACTGTTTTTT	CASSQDLGRGEKLFF
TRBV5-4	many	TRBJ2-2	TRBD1	TGTGCCAGCAGCCTCGGGACAGGGGGCGTCACCGGGGAGCTGTTTTTT	CASSLGTGGVTGELFF
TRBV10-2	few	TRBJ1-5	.	TGCGCCAGCAACGGCAGGGGCGATCAGCCCCAGCATTTT	CASNGRGDQPQHF
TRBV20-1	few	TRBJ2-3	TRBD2	TGCAGTGCCCCCGGGCTAGCGGCTAGCACAGATACGCAGTATTTT	CSAPGLAASTDTQYF
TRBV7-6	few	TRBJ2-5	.	TGTGCCAGCAGCTTAGCGGGTAAAGAGACCCAGTACTTC	CASSLAGKETQYF
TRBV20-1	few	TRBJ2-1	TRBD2	TGCTCCCCCGCGGCGGCGGGAGGGGACAATGAGCAGTTCTTC	CSPAAAGGDNEQFF
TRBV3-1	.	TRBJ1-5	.	TGTGCCAGCAGCCAAGGCACAAGGGGAGGGAGCAATCAGCCCCAGCATTTT	CASSQGTRGGSNQPQHF
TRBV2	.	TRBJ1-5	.	TGTGCCAGCAGTTTACAGGGCGACAATCAGCCCCAGCATTTT	CASSLQGDNQPQHF
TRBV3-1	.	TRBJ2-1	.	TGTGCCAGCAGCCAAGTACGAGGGGGTAATGAGCAGTTCTTC	CASSQVRGGNEQFF
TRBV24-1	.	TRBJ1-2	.	TGTGCCACCAGTGATCCGAACGGCCTTGTCTATGGCTACACCTTC	CATSDPNGLVYGYTF
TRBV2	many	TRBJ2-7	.	TGTGCCAGCAGTGAATTCAGGGAATCCTACGAGCAGTACTTC	CASSEFRESYEQYF
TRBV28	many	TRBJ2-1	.	TGTGCCAGCAGGGGCCTGGGTCGGCGGGACCACAATGAGCAGTTCTTC	CASRGLGRRDHNEQFF
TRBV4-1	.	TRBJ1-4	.	TGCGCCAGCAGCCATGGGGTGGTAGGGGATGAAAAACTGTTTTTT	CASSHGVVGDEKLFF
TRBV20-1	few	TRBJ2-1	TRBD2	TGCAGTGCGGACGGGACTAGCGGGAGCAATGAGCAGTTCTTC	CSADGTSGSNEQFF
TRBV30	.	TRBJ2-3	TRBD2	TGTGCCTGGACCGGACTAGCGGATGCGGGTACGCAGTATTTT	CAWTGLADAGTQYF
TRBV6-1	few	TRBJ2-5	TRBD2	TGTGCCAGCAGTGTAGGTCTAGCGGGAGAGACCCAGTACTTC	CASSVGLAGETQYF
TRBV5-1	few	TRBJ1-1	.	TGCGCCAGCAGCCTAAACACAGGGAACACTGAAGCTTTCTTT	CASSLNTGNTEAFF
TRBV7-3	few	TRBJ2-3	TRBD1	TGTGCCAGCAGCTGGGGGACAGAGGTCACAATTACGCAGTATTTT	CASSWGTEVTITQYF
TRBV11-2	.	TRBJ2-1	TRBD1	TGTGCCAGCAGCCCAGGGACAGGGGTGAATGAGCAGTTCTTC	CASSPGTGVNEQFF
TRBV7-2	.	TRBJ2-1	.	TGTGCCAGCAGCCCCGAAGGGAACAATGAGCAGTTCTTC	CASSPEGNNEQFF
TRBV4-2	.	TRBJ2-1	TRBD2	TGTGCCAGCAGCCGGACTAGCGGGACCAACAATGAGCAGTTCTTC	CASSRTSGTNNEQFF
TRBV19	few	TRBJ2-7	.	TGTGCCAGTACCCTCGGGCACGGGGGCATCCCGGGCGAGCAGTACTTC	CASTLGHGGIPGEQYF